The 19 T cell receptor beta chains in this list originate from one sample, sequenced in a study of graft-versus-host responses after intestinal transplantation. Some clones are missing from TCRdb's copy, which holds only in-frame ones; the method was immunoSEQ multiplex PCR. Of over 45,000 clones listed, over 85% are singletons. Sample: PBMCs, taken 26 days after transplant. The receptors derive from a human patient who received an intestinal transplant, so some T cells may come from the graft donor.

The CDR3 coding sequence is TGTGCCAGCACCCGGGGGATCCCCTACGAGCAGTACTTC. Its protein product is CASTRGIPYEQYF. This chain uses TRBV28 with TRBJ2-7; TRBD2 might be the D (6 bases). The V gene's germline CDR1 is MDHEN and CDR2 SYDVKM. V was clipped by 7 bases and J by 2 bases, with 12 bases between them. The CDR3 is made up of 13 amino acids.

The chain employs TRBV21-1 and TRBJ1-6; TRBD1 is the table's D call, not checked against the DNA. TRBV21-1 is reported as a pseudogene. This CDR3 contains 18 residues. CDR3 sequence reads: CASSKEGGTYSYNSPLHF. The CDR3 coding sequence is TGTGCCAGCAGCAAAGAAGGGGGCACCTACTCCTATAATTCACCCCTCCACTTT.

V is TRBV10-3 and J is TRBJ1-5; D is ambiguous. CDR3 length: 17 residues. Per the germline V gene, CDR1 is ENHRY and CDR2 is SYGVKD. V shed 5 bases and J shed 0 bases, with 17 bases lying between them. The CDR3 DNA reads TGTGCCATCAGTTTCTTCCCTCCCACTGATAGCAATCAGCCCCAGCATTTT. This translates into CAISFFPPTDSNQPQHF.

This chain joins TRBV2 and TRBJ2-5, with a weak D call TRBD1 (6 bases). The tail of the sequence fits TRBJ2-7 better, so the J call may be wrong. The CDR3 contains 18 residues. Per the germline V gene, CDR1 is SNHLY and CDR2 is FYNNEI. This CDR3 reads CASSEPAPMDSFSYEQYF. The CDR3 nucleotides read TGTGCCAGCAGTGAGCCCGCCCCCATGGACAGTTTCTCCTACGAGCAGTACTTC.

The chain joins TRBV29-1 to TRBJ2-3, with 8 bases matching TRBD2. Unmatched junction bases numbered 11, after V lost 7 bases and J lost 5 bases. The CDR3 spans 14 residues. The V gene's germline CDR1 is SQVTM and CDR2 ANQGSEA. DNA for the CDR3: TGCAGCGCCCAAGCGGGGGTGATGGGAGATACGCAGTATTTT. Encoded protein: CSAQAGVMGDTQYF.

The chain joins TRBV29-1 to TRBJ2-1, with 11 positions matching TRBD1. This CDR3 has 15 amino acids. Germline V gene lookup returns CDR1 SQVTM and CDR2 ANQGSEA. With V trimmed by 2 bases and J by 6 bases, 6 bases remained unmatched. In DNA, the CDR3 is TGCAGCGTTGAAACATGGGGACAGGGGGGCAATGAGCAGTTCTTC. Protein sequence: CSVETWGQGGNEQFF.

This clone showed up just once. The chain joins TRBV5-6 to TRBJ1-2, with a weak D call TRBD1 (5 bases). Germline assignment: CDR1 SGHDT and CDR2 YYEEEE. The germline V and J ends were trimmed by 4 bases and 4 bases, with 17 bases remaining between them. The CDR3 runs 15 residues. CDR3 sequence (DNA): TGTGCCAGCAGCCCCTGGGAGGGACCTCCCTATGGCTACACCTTC. Its protein product is CASSPWEGPPYGYTF. Filled out from reference TRBV5-6 and TRBJ1-2, the complete variable domain reads DAGVTQSPTHLIKTRGQQVTLRCSPKSGHDTVSWYQQALGQGPQFIFQYYEEEERQRGNFPDRFSGHQFPNYSSELNVNALLLGDSALYLCASSPWEGPPYGYTFGSGTRLTVV.

This sequence joins TRBV5-1 and TRBJ2-3; D is possibly TRBD2 (7 bases). V gave up 7 bases and J gave up 5 bases, with 11 bases separating them. The CDR3 sequence is 12 residues long. The germline gives CDR1 SGHRS, CDR2 YFSETQ. The CDR3 nucleotides read TGCGCCAGCTCGGGGGGCAGAGATACGCAGTATTTT. It codes for CASSGGRDTQYF.

In its sample, this clone was seen a few times. The chain carries TRBV19 and TRBJ2-6; D may be TRBD1 (5 bases). CDR1 LNHDA and CDR2 SQIVND come from the germline V gene (reference sequence). The CDR3 has 16 amino acids. V lost 7 bases and J 0 bases, leaving 13 bases between the germline ends. The CDR3 DNA reads as TGTGCCAGTACCCCTGGGGCCCACTCTGGGGCCAACGTCCTGACTTTC. Translating it yields CASTPGAHSGANVLTF.

A few counts support this clone. The rearrangement uses TRBV4-1 and TRBJ1-3; 9 bases are a match to TRBD1. The CDR3 is 15 amino acids. The V gene's germline CDR1 is MGHRA and CDR2 YSYEKL. V trimming: 4 bases; J trimming: 4 bases; junction bases outside the gene matches: 5. CDR3 protein: CASSPGQGVGNTIYF. The DNA of the CDR3 is TGCGCCAGCAGCCCGGGACAGGGCGTGGGAAACACCATATATTTT.

The gene calls are TRBV27 and TRBJ1-1; possible D gene TRBD1, 5 bases. With 4 bases removed from V and 0 bases from J, the gap between germline ends came to 12 bases. CDR3 length: 15 amino acids. The germline CDR1 and CDR2 sequences are MNHEY and SMNVEV (reference sequence). CDR3 residues: CASSSSPGVNTEAFF. As DNA, the CDR3 is TGTGCCAGCAGTTCCTCCCCGGGGGTGAACACTGAAGCTTTCTTT.

The J gene is TRBJ2-7, the V gene TRBV28, with D possibly TRBD1 on 6 matching bases. With 6 bases removed from V and 2 bases from J, the gap between germline ends came to 17 bases. Per the germline V gene, CDR1 is MDHEN and CDR2 is SYDVKM. The CDR3 has 15 amino acids. This CDR3 is CASSSPRDKAYEQYF. Written as DNA, the CDR3 is TGTGCCAGCAGCTCCCCACGGGACAAAGCCTACGAGCAGTACTTC.

This sequence joins TRBV27 and TRBJ2-7; 9 nucleotides line up with TRBD1. Germline V gene data show CDR1 as MNHEY and CDR2 as SMNVEV (reference sequence). The junction had 8 bases not matched to a gene; V was cut back by 0 bases and J by 2 bases. This CDR3 has 17 residues. The CDR3 DNA reads TGTGCCAGCAGTTTATCCGGACAGGGGAGGGTTACCTACGAGCAGTACTTC. This translates into CASSLSGQGRVTYEQYF.

The chain links TRBV6-1 to TRBJ1-2, with 8 nucleotides matching TRBD1. The CDR3 totals 15 residues. V trimming: 5 bases; J trimming: 4 bases; junction bases outside the gene matches: 9. Germline CDR1 and CDR2: MNHNS and SASEGT. The CDR3 region is CASSPRDRTPYGYTF. The CDR3 coding sequence is TGTGCCAGCAGTCCCCGGGACAGGACCCCCTATGGCTACACCTTC.

V usage is TRBV6-5 and J usage is TRBJ2-7; D perhaps matches TRBD1 (5 bases). Germline V gives CDR1 MNHEY, CDR2 SVGAGI. Trimming removed 6 bases at V and 3 bases at J, with 12 bases between. The CDR3 extends over 13 amino acids. Here the CDR3 reads CASRQQESYEQYF. The CDR3 DNA reads as TGTGCCAGCAGACAACAGGAGAGCTACGAGCAGTACTTC.

This clone was seen only once. This CDR3 reads CASSLEGELRLYEQYF. The CDR3 DNA follows: TGCGCCAGCAGCTTGGAGGGGGAACTCCGCCTCTACGAGCAGTACTTC. The chain has TRBV5-1 and TRBJ2-7; tentatively, D is TRBD1 (6 bases). Per the germline V gene, CDR1 is SGHRS and CDR2 is YFSETQ. V dropped 0 bases and J dropped 3 bases, with 16 bases sitting between them. CDR3 length: 16 amino acids.

The gene calls are TRBV4-2 and TRBJ2-3, with 12 positions matching TRBD2. CDR3 size: 16 residues. V dropped 6 bases and J dropped 1; count of bases not matched to a gene: 5. The germline CDR1 and CDR2 sequences are LGHNA and YNFKEQ. The CDR3 loop is CASRLLAGGRTDTQYF. CDR3 DNA sequence: TGTGCCAGCAGGCTACTAGCGGGGGGTCGCACAGATACGCAGTATTTT.

The gene calls are TRBV7-8 and TRBJ1-3; tentative D call: TRBD1 (5 bases). This CDR3 has 14 residues. V was cut by 4 bases and J by 3 bases, with 10 bases left in between. CDR1 and CDR2 from the germline V gene are SGHVS and FQNEAQ. The CDR3 loop reads CASSSLRGGNTIYF. The CDR3 DNA is TGTGCCAGCAGCTCCCTTAGGGGTGGAAACACCATATATTTT. Combining the CDR3 with reference TRBV7-8 and TRBJ1-3 gives the whole variable domain GAGVSQSPRYKVAKRGQDVALRCDPISGHVSLFWYQQALGQGPEFLTYFQNEAQLDKSGLPSDRFFAERPEGSVSTLKIQRTQQEDSAVYLCASSSLRGGNTIYFGEGSWLTVV.

The chain is built from TRBV2 and TRBJ1-1; 9 nucleotides line up with TRBD1. CDR3 length: 18 residues. Germline V CDR1 and CDR2: SNHLY, FYNNEI. J was trimmed by 1 base and V by 6 bases; bases with no gene match: 15. CDR3 amino acids: CASSLPRQGEASNTEAFF. For the CDR3, the DNA is TGTGCCAGCAGCCTACCGAGACAGGGGGAGGCCTCGAACACTGAAGCTTTCTTT.